A single sample is the source of the 14 T cell receptor beta chains below, sequenced in a study of blood T cells in healthy people across ages. A second PCR of about 6 to 11 cycles used a sample-barcoded 5' primer and a J-beta primer mix. TCRdb re-analysed the 5' RACE reads in MiXCR, keeping a single row per CDR3 protein. The top ten clones hold 2.1% of a sample with roughly 2 million distinct CDR3 sequences, roughly 52% of them seen once. The sequenced sample was blood. These receptors all come from a woman in her thirties or forties in good health.

The rearrangement joins TRBV7-9 to TRBJ1-4; 7 nucleotides agree with TRBD1. There are 19 residues in the CDR3. Looked up from germline, CDR1 is SEHNR and CDR2 is FQNEAQ (reference sequence). Losses at the gene ends were 1 base for V and 0 bases for J; bases not matched to a gene: 11. CDR3 DNA: TGTGCCAGCAGCTTAGGGGCTACGGGACAGCCTGCAACTAATGAAAAACTGTTTTTT. Translation: CASSLGATGQPATNEKLFF.

The chain recombines TRBV25-1 with TRBJ2-4; 11 bases line up with TRBD1. Matching the DNA end better, TRBJ2-7 makes the J call doubtful. This CDR3 contains 16 residues. Per the germline V gene, CDR1 is MGHDK and CDR2 is SYGVNS. CDR3 in amino acids: CASSEWGRDRGDEQYF. The CDR3 bases are TGTGCCAGCAGTGAATGGGGGCGGGACAGGGGGGACGAGCAGTACTTC.

J is TRBJ2-7 and V is TRBV27, with 11 bases identical to TRBD2. The trim removed 3 bases at V and 2 bases at J, leaving 15 bases unmatched. The CDR3 is 19 residues long. From germline, CDR1 is MNHEY and CDR2 SMNVEV (reference sequence). The DNA for the CDR3 is TGTGCCAGCAGTTTCCTAGCGGGGGGTCCGACCCCGGGCACCTACGAGCAGTACTTC. Protein product: CASSFLAGGPTPGTYEQYF.

The chain joins TRBV20-1 to TRBJ2-7; a possible D gene is TRBD1 (5 bases). There are 11 residues in the CDR3. V dropped 7 bases and J dropped 10 bases, with 17 bases sitting between them. Germline V lookup: CDR1 DFQATT, CDR2 SNEGSKA (reference sequence). The CDR3 here is CSEGAGEAQYF. DNA for the CDR3: TGCAGTGAAGGGGCTGGAGAGGCCCAGTACTTC.

The J gene is TRBJ2-3, the V gene TRBV3-1; 8 bases match TRBD1. This CDR3 region has 15 residues. V lost 2 bases to trimming and J lost 2 bases; unmatched junction nucleotides: 3. CDR1 is LGHDT, CDR2 YNNKEL, per germline (reference sequence). The CDR3 sequence: CASSQLDRVTDTQYF. In nucleotides, the CDR3 is TGTGCCAGCAGCCAATTGGACAGGGTCACAGATACGCAGTATTTT.

On this clonotype itself: At one end, the junction sequence differs from germline, possibly due to a read error. V usage is TRBV29-1 and J usage is TRBJ1-5; perhaps TRBD1 as D (5 bases). Germline V gene lookup returns CDR1 SQVTM and CDR2 ANQGSEA. CDR3 size: 13 residues. The CDR3 DNA sequence: TGCAGCGTTGAAGCAGGGAGCAATCAGCCCCGGCATTTT. It specifies CSVEAGSNQPRHF.

The rearrangement links TRBV6-1 to TRBJ2-1; no clear D. This CDR3 region has 15 residues. Germline values: CDR1 MNHNS, CDR2 SASEGT. V lost 3 bases and J 2 bases, leaving 11 bases between the germline ends. CDR3 sequence reads: CASSDLLTTYNEQFF. The CDR3 DNA reads as TGTGCCAGCAGTGATCTGCTTACCACCTACAATGAGCAGTTCTTC.

The chain employs TRBV28 and TRBJ2-7; the D gene is possibly TRBD1 (6 bases). The CDR3 is made up of 14 amino acids. V lost 6 bases and J lost 7, with 19 bases in between. The germline CDR1 and CDR2 sequences are MDHEN and SYDVKM. The CDR3 DNA sequence: TGTGCCAGCAGCCCAAGCCAGGGGAACAATGAGCAGTACTTC. This codes for CASSPSQGNNEQYF.

The chain has TRBV10-2 and TRBJ1-5, with no clear D. Trimming cost V 6 bases and J 0 bases, with 18 bases left between them. Germline values: CDR1 WSHSY, CDR2 SAAADI. The CDR3 spans 17 residues. This CDR3 is CASRDGLSSYSNQPQHF. DNA for the CDR3: TGCGCCAGCAGGGACGGACTATCATCATATAGCAATCAGCCCCAGCATTTT.

V usage is TRBV4-1 and J usage is TRBJ2-3; 7 bases line up with TRBD2. The V gene end was trimmed by 1 base and the J gene end by 6 bases; junction bases not matched to a gene: 7. The CDR3 is made up of 15 amino acids. Germline V gene lookup returns CDR1 MGHRA and CDR2 YSYEKL. CDR3 DNA: TGCGCCAGCAGCCAAGTTGTAGCGGGTTTGGATACGCAGTATTTT. Amino acids: CASSQVVAGLDTQYF.

This chain links TRBV14 with TRBJ2-5; D may be TRBD1 (5 bases). The CDR3 length is 12 residues. V was clipped by 3 bases and J by 11 bases, with 13 bases between them. Germline CDR1 is SGHDN and CDR2 is FVKESK. The chain's CDR3 is CASSHDSDEQYF. For the CDR3, the DNA is TGTGCCAGCAGCCATGACAGCGATGAGCAGTACTTC.

This clonotype showed up just a few times. The CDR3 DNA sequence: TGTGCCACCAGTGAGGGACAGCGACGCACAGATACGCAGTATTTT. Translating gives CATSEGQRRTDTQYF. The V and J genes are TRBV24-1 and TRBJ2-3; 7 nucleotides agree with TRBD1. The V gene end was trimmed by 4 bases and the J gene end by 1 base; junction bases not matched to a gene: 4. The CDR3 spans 15 residues. Germline loops: CDR1 KGHDR, CDR2 SFDVKD.

The chain joins TRBV10-3 to TRBJ2-1; 10 bases agree with TRBD2. V was clipped by 4 bases and J by 5 bases; unmatched bases: 20. This CDR3 contains 20 residues. From germline, CDR1 is ENHRY and CDR2 SYGVKD. CDR3 amino acids: CAISGPAALAGASGDNEQFF. CDR3 bases: TGTGCCATCAGTGGCCCAGCGGCGCTAGCGGGGGCTTCTGGGGACAATGAGCAGTTCTTC.

V usage is TRBV5-6 and J usage is TRBJ2-3; D may be TRBD2 (5 bases). The ends were cut back, 4 bases at V and 0 bases at J, with 21 bases in the middle. Germline V gives CDR1 SGHDT, CDR2 YYEEEE. CDR3 length equals 18 residues. CDR3 protein: CASSPTSGGRISTDTQYF. CDR3 sequence (DNA): TGTGCCAGCAGCCCAACCTCAGGAGGCAGGATTAGCACAGATACGCAGTATTTT.